This T cell receptor beta chain was identified during a study of early T cells in non-severe SARS-CoV-2 infection. Across the study: Chains were unpaired, as sequencing was done on bulk RNA from unsorted whole blood. Study-wide results and caveats: VDJdb matching favored anti-spike CD8 responses, missing private and CD4 specificities.

As part of library construction, unique molecular identifiers were attached to individual cDNA molecules. TCRdb independently ran MiXCR on the 5' RACE reads; one entry per CDR3 protein. The repertoire has tens of thousands of distinct CDR3 sequences, over 9.5% of them found once; the top ten carry over 7%. J gave up 7 bases and V 1 base, and 14 bases lay outside the gene matches. The CDR3 consists of 17 residues. From germline, CDR1 is DFQATT and CDR2 SNEGSKA (reference sequence). The table lists this clonotype with many counts. What it binds is unknown. The origin of this receptor is an adult who was a healthcare worker with PCR-confirmed SARS-CoV-2 infection or an uninfected control (not recorded which). The material sequenced was whole blood, taken at baseline. The chain combines TRBV20-1 with TRBJ2-5, with 11 bases aligning to TRBD2. The CDR3 nucleotides read TGCAGTGCTAGAGGCCGAGAGACTAGCGGGGCCTCTGGGACCCAGTACTTC. As protein: CSARGRETSGASGTQYF.